What follows describes a single TCR beta chain. Its antigen is currently unknown. Generated by immunoSEQ multiplex PCR, the TCRdb table keeps only in-frame clones and is missing some. The data contain tens of thousands of clones, 85% to 90% of them singletons. The data stem from a study of monozygotic twins with cystic fibrosis. Whole-study results and caveats: In this small cohort, shared CDR3 numbers showed no association with age, concordance or disease severity.

CDR3 size: 14 residues. CDR1 and CDR2 from the germline V gene are MNHNS and SASEGT. Deletions cut 3 bases from V and 8 bases from J, with 14 bases between. Sequenced input: blood. The rearrangement links TRBV6-1 to TRBJ2-1; D remains unclear. The clonotype was recovered from a woman under 40 with cystic fibrosis. The CDR3, as DNA: TGTGCCAGCAGTGATGAGGCTCTTTCGGATGAGCAGTTCTTC. Protein: CASSDEALSDEQFF.